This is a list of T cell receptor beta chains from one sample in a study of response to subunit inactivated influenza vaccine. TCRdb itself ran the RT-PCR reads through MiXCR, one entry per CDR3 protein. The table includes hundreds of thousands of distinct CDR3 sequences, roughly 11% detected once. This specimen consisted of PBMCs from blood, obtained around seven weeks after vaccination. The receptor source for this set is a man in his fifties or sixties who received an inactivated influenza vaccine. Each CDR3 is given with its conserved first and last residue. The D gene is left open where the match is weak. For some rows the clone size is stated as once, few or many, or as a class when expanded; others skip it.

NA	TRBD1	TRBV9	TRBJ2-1	TGTGCCAGCAGCGTGTCAACAGGGGGCTCGTATGAGCAGTTCTTC	CASSVSTGGSYEQFF
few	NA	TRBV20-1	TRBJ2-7	TGCAGTGCTAGAGTTGCAGGGACTGAGGACGAGCAGTACTTC	CSARVAGTEDEQYF
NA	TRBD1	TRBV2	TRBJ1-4	TGTGCCAGCATACAGGGGGCGGATAATGAAAAACTGTTTTTT	CASIQGADNEKLFF
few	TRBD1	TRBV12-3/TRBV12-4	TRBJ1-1	TGTGCCAGCAGTCAGACAGGGGGGGATCAATCTGCTTTCTTT	CASSQTGGDQSAFF
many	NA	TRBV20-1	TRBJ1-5	TGCAGTGCGAGGGACGGAGAAAATCAGCCCCAGCATTTT	CSARDGENQPQHF
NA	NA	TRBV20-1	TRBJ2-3	TGCAGTGCTCTGAATTACAGGGTTTCCACAGATACGCAGTATTTT	CSALNYRVSTDTQYF
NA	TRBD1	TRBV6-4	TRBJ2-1	TGTGCCAGCCGACGGGACAGGGGAGCGTATGAGCAGTTCTTC	CASRRDRGAYEQFF
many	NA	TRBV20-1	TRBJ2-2	TGCAGTGCTAGGGACGTGAGGGGGACCGGGGAGCTGTTTTTT	CSARDVRGTGELFF
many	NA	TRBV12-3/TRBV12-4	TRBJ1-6	TGTGCCAGCAGTTTTCTGCGGGCGAGCGATAATTCACCCCTCCACTTT	CASSFLRASDNSPLHF
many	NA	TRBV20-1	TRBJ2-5	TGCAGTGCTAGAGTCGGGACTCAGGAGACCCAGTACTTC	CSARVGTQETQYF
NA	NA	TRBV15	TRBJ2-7	TGTGCCACCAGCAGAGATCTTCAAGACGAGCAGTACTTC	CATSRDLQDEQYF
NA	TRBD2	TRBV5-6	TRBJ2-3	TGTGCCAGCAGCTTTAAGTTCAGCGGGGGGGCCGGCACAGATACGCAGTATTTT	CASSFKFSGGAGTDTQYF
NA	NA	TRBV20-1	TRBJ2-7	TGCAGTGCTAGTTGTCTCCAGCGGGTCTCCTACGAGCAGTACTTC	CSASCLQRVSYEQYF
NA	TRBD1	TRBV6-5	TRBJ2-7	TGTGCCAGCAGTTACCGGGACAGGGGAACCTACGAGCAGTACTTC	CASSYRDRGTYEQYF
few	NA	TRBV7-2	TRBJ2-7	TGTGCCAGCAGCATTCTTTCGACAGGCCAGGCGGCTTGGGAGCAGTACTTC	CASSILSTGQAAWEQYF
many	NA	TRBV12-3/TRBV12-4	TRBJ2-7	TGTGCCAGCAGTACCACAGAAATCGACGAGCAGTACTTC	CASSTTEIDEQYF
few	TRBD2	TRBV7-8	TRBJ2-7	TGTGCCAGCAGCCCCGGACTAGCGGACTCTAGGTACTTC	CASSPGLADSRYF
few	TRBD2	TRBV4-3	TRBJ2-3	TGCGCCAGCAGCCAAGTATACCGGACTAGCGGACTCACAGATACGCAGTATTTT	CASSQVYRTSGLTDTQYF
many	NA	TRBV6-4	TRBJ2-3	TGTGCCAGCAGTTCCCTCTCTAGCACAGATACGCAGTATTTT	CASSSLSSTDTQYF
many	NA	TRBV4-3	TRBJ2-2	TGCGCCAGCAGCCAAGTGACAGGGAACACCGGGGAGCTGTTTTTT	CASSQVTGNTGELFF
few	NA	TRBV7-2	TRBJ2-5	TGTGCCAGCAGCTCCCGCCTAGCGATGTACCAAGAGACCCAGTACTTC	CASSSRLAMYQETQYF
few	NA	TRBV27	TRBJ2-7	TGTGCCAGCAGTCACGGGAGACACTACGAGCAGTACTTC	CASSHGRHYEQYF
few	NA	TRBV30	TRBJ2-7	TGTGCCTGGACGGAGGGTTCCTACGAGCAGTACTTC	CAWTEGSYEQYF
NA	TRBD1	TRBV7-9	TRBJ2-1	TGTGCCAGCAGCTTACCAGGGGGAGTTGAGCAGTTCTTC	CASSLPGGVEQFF
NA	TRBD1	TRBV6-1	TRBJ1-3	TGTGCCAGCAGTCATACAGGGGGGGCTGGAAACACCATATATTTT	CASSHTGGAGNTIYF
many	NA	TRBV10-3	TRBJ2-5	TGTGCCATCAGTGAGACGGCAGGGAAGCAGACCCAGTACTTC	CAISETAGKQTQYF
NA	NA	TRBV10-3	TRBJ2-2	TGTGCCACCGGGAGTCGCCCCCCCAACACCGGGGAGCTGTTTTTT	CATGSRPPNTGELFF
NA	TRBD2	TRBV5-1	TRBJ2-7	TGCGCCAGCAGCTTGGGTGCTAGCGGGAGGGCCGTCTACGAGCAGTACTTC	CASSLGASGRAVYEQYF
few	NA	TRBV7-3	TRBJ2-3	TGTGCCAGCAGCCCCGGAGGGAGGGATACGCAGTATTTT	CASSPGGRDTQYF
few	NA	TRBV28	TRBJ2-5	TGTGCCAGCAGTAATCCGGGAGAAAAGACCCAGTACTTC	CASSNPGEKTQYF
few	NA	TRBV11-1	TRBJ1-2	TGTGCCAGCAGCTTAAGCTTGGGGGGAGACTATGGCTACACCTTC	CASSLSLGGDYGYTF
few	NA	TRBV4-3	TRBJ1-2	TGCGCCAGCAGCCAAGGCGGGGAGTCGGGACTCTATGGCTACACCTTC	CASSQGGESGLYGYTF
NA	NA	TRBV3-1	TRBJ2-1	TGTGCCAGCAGCCAAGATTCGGTGAAAGGGAATGAGCAGTTCTTC	CASSQDSVKGNEQFF
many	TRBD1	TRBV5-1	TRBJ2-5	TGCGCCAGCAGCTTGGTAGGACAGGGGGCGAGGGAGACCCAGTACTTC	CASSLVGQGARETQYF
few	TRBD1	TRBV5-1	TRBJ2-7	TGCGCCAGCAGCTTGGAACAGGGGCGGTCCTACGAGCAGTACTTC	CASSLEQGRSYEQYF
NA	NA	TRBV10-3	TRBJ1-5	TGTGCCATCAATCCGGATCCCAATCAGCCCCAGCATTTT	CAINPDPNQPQHF
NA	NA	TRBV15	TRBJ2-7	TGTGCCACCAGCAGAGACAGGAGCCGGTCCTACGAGCAGTACTTC	CATSRDRSRSYEQYF
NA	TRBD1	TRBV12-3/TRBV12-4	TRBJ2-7	TGTGCCAGCAGTTTAGAGGTCGGGGACAGGGGAATCTACGAGCAGTACTTC	CASSLEVGDRGIYEQYF
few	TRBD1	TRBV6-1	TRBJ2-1	TGTGCCAGCAGCCGGACACCGGGACAGGGGGCCAACAATGAGCAGTTCTTC	CASSRTPGQGANNEQFF
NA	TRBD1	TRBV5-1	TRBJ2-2	TGCGCCAGCAGCCCGACAGGGGGGCGGGAGCTGTTTTTT	CASSPTGGRELFF
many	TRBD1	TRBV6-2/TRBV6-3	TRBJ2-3	TGTGCCAGCAGTTACTCGACAGGGAGTAGGACAGATACGCAGTATTTT	CASSYSTGSRTDTQYF